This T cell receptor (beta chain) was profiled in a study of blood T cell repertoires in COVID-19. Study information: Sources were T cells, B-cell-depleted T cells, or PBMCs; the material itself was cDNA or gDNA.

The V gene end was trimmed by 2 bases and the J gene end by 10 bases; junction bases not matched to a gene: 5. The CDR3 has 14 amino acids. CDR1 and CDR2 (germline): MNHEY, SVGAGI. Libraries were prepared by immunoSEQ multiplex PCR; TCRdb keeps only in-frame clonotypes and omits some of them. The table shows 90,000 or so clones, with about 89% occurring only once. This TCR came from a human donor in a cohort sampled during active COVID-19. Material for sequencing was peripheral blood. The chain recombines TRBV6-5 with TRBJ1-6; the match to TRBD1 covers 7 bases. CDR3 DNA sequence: TGTGCCAGCAGTTACGAGACAGGGCAATCACCCCTCCACTTT. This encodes CASSYETGQSPLHF.